This TCR beta chain was documented in a study of cytomegalovirus exposure and HLA in healthy donors. The PCR was carried out with 60 Vbeta primers and 13 Jbeta primers. Clones were read by immunoSEQ multiplex PCR, and TCRdb kept only the in-frame ones, dropping some. Among more than 85,000 clones listed, 79% were seen once. Regarding the study as a whole: Later work associated approximately 17,000 TCR beta sequences with HLA alleles at 0.05 false discovery rate. Reports showed the classifier diagnosing cytomegalovirus status with high specificity and sensitivity. Several top significant clusters appeared, in a later analysis, to be linked to common viral pathogens. According to the study, approximately 150 TCR beta chains were cytomegalovirus-associated.

In regard to this clone: Its antigen is unknown.

The V gene's germline CDR1 is SGHTA and CDR2 FQGNSA. This CDR3 is 16 amino acids long. V lost 1 base and J 0 bases, leaving 10 bases between the germline ends. This receptor was taken from a male donor in good health and CMV-seropositive. The genes are TRBV7-2 and TRBJ1-5; D is unclear. Sequenced material: PBMCs. The CDR3 region has the DNA TGTGCCAGCAGCTTAGTCTCTTCCTATAGCAATCAGCCCCAGCATTTT. It translates to CASSLVSSYSNQPQHF.